Listed below are T cell receptor beta chains from one sample, sequenced in a study of cytomegalovirus exposure and HLA in healthy donors. Profiled with immunoSEQ multiplex PCR; TCRdb holds only in-frame clones, not every one. The table includes fewer than 300,000 clones, roughly 80% detected once. Material for sequencing was PBMCs. The receptors shown here come from a girl aged 2 to 9 in good health and CMV-seronegative. Both conserved end residues are part of each CDR3.

V	length	J	CDR3
TRBV13	13	TRBJ1-1	CASSPGLEREAFF
TRBV19	14	TRBJ1-1	CASSYRESSTEAFF
TRBV4-2	16	TRBJ2-1	CASSRHARRYCCEQFF
TRBV7-9	16	TRBJ2-2	CASSRPGLAGGEELFF
TRBV29-1	15	TRBJ2-7	CSVDSAGESSYEQYF
TRBV28	12	TRBJ2-7	CASSFVHYEQYF
TRBV25-1	14	TRBJ1-2	CASRGTGVNYGYTF
TRBV4-1	16	TRBJ2-1	CASSQERAGGVDEQFF
TRBV2	16	TRBJ2-1	CAVRGTSGRSYNEQFF
TRBV27	15	TRBJ1-4	CASSNRAVTNEKLFF
TRBV19	18	TRBJ2-1	CASSNHPHQREGYNEQFF
TRBV6-1	14	TRBJ2-7	CATGTGAISYEQYF
TRBV7-9	15	TRBJ2-1	CASSLAAGGRDEQFF
TRBV6-5	15	TRBJ1-5	CASSYSDNSNQPQHF
TRBV19	14	TRBJ2-1	CASGSGGAYNEQFF
TRBV7-8	15	TRBJ1-2	CASSPELGPNYGYTF
TRBV27	12	TRBJ1-1	CASSLGGNEAFF
TRBV2	12	-	CASSGSAYEQYF
TRBV5-1	15	TRBJ2-3	CASSLPRRGTDTQYF
TRBV14	13	TRBJ2-3	CASSHRGLDTQYF
TRBV19	15	TRBJ1-2	CASWGEGARNYGYTF
TRBV5-1	12	TRBJ1-1	CASSWGGEKTFF
TRBV7-9	14	TRBJ2-1	CASSLTSSYNEQFF
TRBV7-9	16	TRBJ1-1	CSSSRGGWFMNTEAFF